This record looks at one T cell receptor (beta chain) sequence and its context. Repertoires were generated with immunoSEQ multiplex PCR, while TCRdb's copy carries only in-frame clones and drops some. The repertoire holds about 660,000 clones, with roughly 90% as singletons. The CDR3 runs to 15 residues. The germline gives CDR1 GTSNPN, CDR2 SVGIG (reference sequence). J lost 4 bases, V lost 1 base, and 8 bases had no gene match. The data were taken from a study of shared T cell receptors in the human thymus. This sample also belongs to another study, concerning human thymus T cells. That report adds: Corrective cardiac surgery supplied the resected thymus tissue. Related studies noted strongly shared thymic repertoires across unrelated people.

The TCR was taken from a boy younger than two with a congenital heart defect. J is TRBJ2-5 and V is TRBV30, with 8 bases aligning to TRBD1. Material for sequencing was thymocytes. CDR3 region: CAWSAQGRGRETQYF. The DNA for the CDR3 is TGTGCCTGGAGTGCTCAGGGCAGGGGGCGAGAGACCCAGTACTTC.